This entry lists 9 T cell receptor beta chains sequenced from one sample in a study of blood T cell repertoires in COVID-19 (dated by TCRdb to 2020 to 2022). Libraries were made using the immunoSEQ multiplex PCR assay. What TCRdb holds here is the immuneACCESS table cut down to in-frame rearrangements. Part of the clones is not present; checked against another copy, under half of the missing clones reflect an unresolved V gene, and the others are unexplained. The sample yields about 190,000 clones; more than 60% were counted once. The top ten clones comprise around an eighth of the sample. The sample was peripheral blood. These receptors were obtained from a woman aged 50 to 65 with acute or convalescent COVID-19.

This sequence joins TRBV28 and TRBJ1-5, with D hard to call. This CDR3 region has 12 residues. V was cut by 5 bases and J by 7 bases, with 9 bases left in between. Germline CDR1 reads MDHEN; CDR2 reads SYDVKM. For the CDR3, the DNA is TGTGCCAGCAGTGTTAGTTGGCAGCCCCAGCATTTT. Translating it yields CASSVSWQPQHF.

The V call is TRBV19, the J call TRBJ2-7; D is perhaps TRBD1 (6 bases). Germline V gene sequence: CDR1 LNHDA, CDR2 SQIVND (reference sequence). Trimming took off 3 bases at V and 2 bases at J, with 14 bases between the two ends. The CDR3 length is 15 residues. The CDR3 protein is CASSITTGRPYEQYF. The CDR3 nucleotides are TGTGCCAGTAGTATTACAACAGGGAGACCCTACGAGCAGTACTTC.

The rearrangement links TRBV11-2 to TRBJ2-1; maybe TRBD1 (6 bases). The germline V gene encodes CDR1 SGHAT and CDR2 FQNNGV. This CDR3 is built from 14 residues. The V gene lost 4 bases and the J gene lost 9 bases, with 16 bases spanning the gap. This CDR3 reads CASSSDRFNVEQFF. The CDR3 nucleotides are TGTGCCAGCAGCTCTGACAGGTTTAACGTTGAGCAGTTCTTC.

The CDR3 sequence: CASSLRDRFEAFF. The CDR3 coding sequence is TGTGCCAGCAGTTTAAGGGACAGGTTTGAAGCTTTCTTT. This sequence joins TRBV28 and TRBJ1-1, with 8 bases aligning to TRBD1. V was clipped by 2 bases and J by 7 bases; unmatched bases: 3. The germline CDR1 and CDR2 sequences are MDHEN and SYDVKM. The CDR3 covers 13 residues.

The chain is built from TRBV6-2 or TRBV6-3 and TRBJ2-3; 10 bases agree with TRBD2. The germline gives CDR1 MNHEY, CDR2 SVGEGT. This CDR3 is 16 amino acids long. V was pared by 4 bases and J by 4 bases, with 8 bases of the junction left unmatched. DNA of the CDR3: TGTGCCAGCAGTTTCTCTAGCGGGGGTCTCGCAGATACGCAGTATTTT. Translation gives CASSFSSGGLADTQYF.

DNA for the CDR3: TGCAGCGTTGTAGGAGGAGTCGCGGGCTATGGCTACACCTTC. The encoded protein is CSVVGGVAGYGYTF. The chain joins TRBV29-1 to TRBJ1-2; D uncertain. The V end was cut by 4 bases, the J end by 4 bases, with 16 bases between. The CDR3 has 14 amino acids. In germline, CDR1 is SQVTM, CDR2 ANQGSEA.

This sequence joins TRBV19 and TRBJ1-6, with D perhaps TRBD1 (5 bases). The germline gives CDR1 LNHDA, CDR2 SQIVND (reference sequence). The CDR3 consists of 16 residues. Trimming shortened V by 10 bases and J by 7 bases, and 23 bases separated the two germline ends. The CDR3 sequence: CATAGPPPSTNSPLHF. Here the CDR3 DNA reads TGTGCCACTGCGGGGCCGCCCCCGTCGACGAATTCACCCCTCCACTTT. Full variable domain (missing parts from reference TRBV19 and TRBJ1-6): DGGITQSPKYLFRKEGQNVTLSCEQNLNHDAMYWYRQDPGQGLRLIYYSQIVNDFQKGDIAEGYSVSREKKESFPLTVTSAQKNPTAFYLCATAGPPPSTNSPLHFGNGTRLTVT.

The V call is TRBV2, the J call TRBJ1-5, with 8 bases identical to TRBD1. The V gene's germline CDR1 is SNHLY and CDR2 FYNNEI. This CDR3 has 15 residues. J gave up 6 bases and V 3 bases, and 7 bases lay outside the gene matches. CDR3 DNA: TGTGCCAGCAGTGAGAGGGCAGGGGGCGGTCAGCCCCAGCATTTT. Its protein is CASSERAGGGQPQHF.

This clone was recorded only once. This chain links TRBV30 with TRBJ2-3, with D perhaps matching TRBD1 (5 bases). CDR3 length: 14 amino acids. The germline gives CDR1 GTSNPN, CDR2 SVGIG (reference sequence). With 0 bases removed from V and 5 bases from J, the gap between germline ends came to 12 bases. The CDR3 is CAWSVRPGKDTQYF. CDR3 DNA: TGTGCCTGGAGTGTACGTCCAGGGAAAGATACGCAGTATTTT.